This T cell receptor beta chain derives from a study of T cell responses to AZD1222 COVID-19 vaccine. Measured with immunoSEQ multiplex PCR; TCRdb has only the in-frame clones, and not every one. The sample has about 100,000 clones, over 90% seen once. Deletions cut 3 bases from V and 6 bases from J, with 8 bases between. The CDR3 is 13 residues long. Germline CDR1 reads SGHTA; CDR2 reads FQGNSA. The sample consisted of peripheral blood, taken on day 0 of AZD1222 vaccination. This TCR was recovered from an adult in good health. V gene TRBV7-2 combines with J gene TRBJ2-2; D might be TRBD1 (5 bases). The CDR3 loop reads CASSFAGSGELFF. CDR3 sequence (DNA): TGTGCCAGCAGCTTCGCAGGGTCCGGGGAGCTGTTTTTT.